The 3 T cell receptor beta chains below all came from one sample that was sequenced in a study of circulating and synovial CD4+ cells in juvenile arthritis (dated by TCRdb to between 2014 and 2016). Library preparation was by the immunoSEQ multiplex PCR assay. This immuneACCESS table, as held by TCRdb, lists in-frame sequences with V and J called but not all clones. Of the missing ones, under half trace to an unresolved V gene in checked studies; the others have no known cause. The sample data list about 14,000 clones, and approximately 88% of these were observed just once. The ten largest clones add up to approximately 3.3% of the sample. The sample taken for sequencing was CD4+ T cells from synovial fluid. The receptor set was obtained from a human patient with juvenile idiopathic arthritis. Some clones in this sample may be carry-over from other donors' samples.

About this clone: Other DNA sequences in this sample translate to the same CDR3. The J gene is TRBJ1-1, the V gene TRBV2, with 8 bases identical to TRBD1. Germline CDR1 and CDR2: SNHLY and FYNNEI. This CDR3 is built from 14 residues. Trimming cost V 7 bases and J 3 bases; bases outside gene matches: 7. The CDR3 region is CASIRQGRHTEAFF. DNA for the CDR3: TGTGCCAGCATCCGACAGGGGCGGCACACTGAAGCTTTCTTT.

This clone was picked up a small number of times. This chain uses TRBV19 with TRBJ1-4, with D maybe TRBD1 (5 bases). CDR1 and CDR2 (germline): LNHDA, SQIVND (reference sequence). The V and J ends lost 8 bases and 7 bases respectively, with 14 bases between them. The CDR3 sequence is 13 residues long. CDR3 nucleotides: TGTGCCAGTTCTCAGGGTACGGGTGAAAAACTGTTTTTT. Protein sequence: CASSQGTGEKLFF.

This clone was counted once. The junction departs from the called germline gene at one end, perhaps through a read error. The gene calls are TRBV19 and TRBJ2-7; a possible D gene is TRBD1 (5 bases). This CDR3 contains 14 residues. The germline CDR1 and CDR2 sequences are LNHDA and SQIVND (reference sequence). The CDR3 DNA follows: TGTGCCAGTAGCCCGGACACAAGCTCCTACGATCAGTACTTC. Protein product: CASSPDTSSYDQYF.